This TCR beta chain came from a study of blood T cells in healthy people across ages. For the second PCR, which ran for about 7 to 11 cycles, a sample-barcoded 5' primer and a J-beta primer mix were used. Each cDNA molecule carried a tag from a template-switch adaptor that contained 12 random nucleotides. In TCRdb, the 5' RACE reads were re-called with MiXCR into one record per CDR3 protein. The sample has fewer than 700,000 distinct CDR3 sequences, around two fifths seen once. This CDR3 spans 16 amino acids. Trimming removed 5 bases at V and 1 base at J, with 16 bases between. The germline V gene has CDR1 MNHNY and CDR2 SVGAGI (reference sequence). This clonotype was found once. Antigen specificity is unknown. Study-level findings and limits: Among long-lived donors, naive CD4+ cells were more numerous and diversity higher than in aged donors.

The material sequenced was blood. The TCR was taken from an elderly man in good health. This chain uses TRBV6-6 with TRBJ2-3; D possibly corresponds to TRBD1 (5 bases). Here the CDR3 DNA reads TGTGCCAGCAGTCAACAGTGGGGCCAGGGCACAGATACGCAGTATTTT. This encodes CASSQQWGQGTDTQYF.